This entry concerns a single T cell receptor beta chain. This entry is derived from a study of blood T cell repertoires in COVID-19. Across the study: PBMCs, B-cell-depleted T cells, or T cells were the source of the cDNA or gDNA that made up the material.

In the authors' workflow: Estimates of nucleated cell counts were drawn from the amplification of reference gene primers. Some clones are missing from TCRdb's copy, which holds only in-frame ones; the method was immunoSEQ multiplex PCR. V and J calls plus clone size are reproduced from that table; the DNA served to infer D and trimming. The sample contains about 310,000 clones, under 90% of which appear only once. This CDR3 region has 13 residues. CDR1 is MRHNA, CDR2 SNTAGT, per germline. J lost 2 bases, V lost 6 bases, and 3 bases had no gene match. Participants were aged roughly 18 to 89 years from about two dozen US areas.

The chain carries TRBV6-4 and TRBJ2-5; 7 positions match TRBD2. The sequencing input was PBMCs or T cells enriched from blood (not recorded which). This TCR came from a man in his fifties or sixties who had recovered from COVID-19. CDR3 loop: CASSRDYQETQYF. In nucleotides, the CDR3 is TGTGCCAGCAGCCGGGACTATCAAGAGACCCAGTACTTC.